The 21 T cell receptor beta chains given below trace back to one sample, sequenced in a study of technical replicates of blood from several donors. TCRdb's copy holds only in-frame clones and misses some; the assay was immunoSEQ multiplex PCR. The sample has about 61,000 clones, more than 95% seen once. Sequences were obtained from T cells isolated from PBMCs. The receptors shown here come from a human donor in good health.

The gene calls are TRBV2 and TRBJ2-1; TRBD2 agrees at 8 bases. V shed 4 bases, J shed 9 bases, and the junction held 11 bases outside the gene matches. CDR1 and CDR2 (germline): SNHLY, FYNNEI. This CDR3 spans 15 amino acids. The CDR3 coding sequence is TGTGCCAGCAGTGTGACTAGCGCGGGATGGAGTGAGCAGTTCTTC. Amino acids: CASSVTSAGWSEQFF.

The rearrangement links TRBV19 to TRBJ1-1, with D perhaps TRBD1 (5 bases). CDR1 is LNHDA, CDR2 SQIVND, per germline (reference sequence). The CDR3 is made up of 14 amino acids. Trimming took off 4 bases at V and 2 bases at J, with 11 bases between the two ends. The CDR3 loop reads CASSTRQINTEAFF. CDR3 nucleotides: TGTGCCAGTAGTACCAGACAGATTAACACTGAAGCTTTCTTT.

This clone has just one count. The chain recombines TRBV2 with TRBJ1-6, with 7 bases identical to TRBD1. CDR1 is SNHLY and CDR2 is FYNNEI in the germline V gene. Trimming took 5 bases from V and 3 from J; bases not matched to a gene: 7. CDR3 size: 16 residues. The CDR3 sequence: CASSRTGSSYNSPLHF. The CDR3 nucleotides read TGTGCCAGCAGTCGGACAGGCTCGAGCTATAATTCACCCCTCCACTTT.

This clone was detected only once. The V and J genes are TRBV10-3 and TRBJ2-7; TRBD1 agrees at 8 bases. Germline assignment: CDR1 ENHRY and CDR2 SYGVKD. The J segment lost 2 bases and the V segment lost 6 bases, leaving 9 bases of the junction unmatched. CDR3 size: 15 residues. CDR3 loop: CAIRQRGQAPYEQYF. CDR3 DNA sequence: TGTGCCATCAGGCAAAGGGGACAGGCGCCCTACGAGCAGTACTTC.

This clone appeared once. A read error may produce the germline difference seen at one junction end. The chain links TRBV2 to TRBJ2-5; possible D gene TRBD1, 5 bases. From germline, CDR1 is SNHLY and CDR2 FYNNEI. The length of the CDR3 is 8 residues. CDR3 bases: TGTGCCAGCCTGGGGCAAGACTTC. This translates into CASLGQDF. The whole variable domain, remainder taken from reference TRBV2 and TRBJ2-5, is EPEVTQTPSHQVTQMGQEVILRCVPISNHLYFYWYRQILGQKVEFLVSFYNNEISEKSEIFDDQFSVERPDGSNFTLKIRSTKLEDSAMYFCASLGQDFGPGTRLLVL.

This chain connects TRBV5-1 to TRBJ2-5; D uncertain. This CDR3 region has 14 residues. Germline-derived CDR1 and CDR2 are SGHRS and YFSETQ. V lost 0 bases, J lost 4 bases, and 10 bases lay in between. The CDR3 sequence is CASSLARSLETQYF. The CDR3 region has the DNA TGCGCCAGCAGCTTGGCCCGTAGTCTAGAGACCCAGTACTTC.

This chain links TRBV2 with TRBJ2-1, with 11 nucleotides matching TRBD2. Trimming took 5 bases from V and 4 from J; bases not matched to a gene: 4. In germline, CDR1 is SNHLY, CDR2 FYNNEI. The CDR3 covers 15 residues. The DNA for the CDR3 is TGTGCCAGCAGTCGACTAGCGGGACGGTACAATGAGCAGTTCTTC. Residues: CASSRLAGRYNEQFF.

The rearrangement links TRBV11-2 to TRBJ2-7; 7 bases are a match to TRBD1. Trimming at V came to 5 bases and at J to 4 bases, leaving 8 bases not matched to a gene. This CDR3 region has 14 residues. Germline V CDR1 and CDR2: SGHAT, FQNNGV. CDR3 sequence (DNA): TGTGCCAGCAGCATAACGACAGGGTTTTACGAGCAGTACTTC. Its protein product is CASSITTGFYEQYF.

The J gene is TRBJ1-4, the V gene TRBV18; 9 bases fit TRBD1. The V gene end was trimmed by 8 bases and the J gene end by 0 bases; junction bases not matched to a gene: 7. Germline assignment: CDR1 KGHSH and CDR2 LQKENI. There are 16 residues in the CDR3. The CDR3: CASGTGLSATNEKLFF. CDR3 bases: TGTGCCAGCGGGACAGGGTTGTCTGCAACTAATGAAAAACTGTTTTTT.

The V gene is TRBV10-1, the J gene TRBJ1-4; a possible D gene is TRBD1 (5 bases). V lost 0 bases to trimming and J lost 5 bases, with 10 bases between them. Germline CDR1 and CDR2: WNHNN and SYGVQD (reference sequence). This CDR3 spans 15 amino acids. This CDR3 reads CASSESVDSNEKLFF. The DNA of the CDR3 is TGCGCCAGCAGTGAGTCTGTAGACAGCAATGAAAAACTGTTTTTT.

The chain has TRBV9 and TRBJ1-3, with D perhaps TRBD1 (6 bases). The length of the CDR3 is 13 residues. CDR1 SGDLS and CDR2 YYNGEE come from the germline V gene. V was trimmed by 7 bases and J by 4 bases, leaving 12 bases between them. This chain's CDR3 is CASSGGRGNTIYF. CDR3 nucleotides: TGTGCCAGCTCGGGGGGGCGAGGAAACACCATATATTTT.

The rearrangement links TRBV5-1 to TRBJ2-3; D perhaps matches TRBD1 (6 bases). V lost 0 bases to trimming and J lost 3 bases, with 14 bases between them. This CDR3 is built from 16 residues. Germline CDR1 is SGHRS and CDR2 is YFSETQ. The CDR3 spells CASSLGQGRPTDTQYF. Here the CDR3 DNA reads TGCGCCAGCAGCTTGGGTCAGGGGCGCCCTACAGATACGCAGTATTTT.

The V and J genes are TRBV6-1 and TRBJ2-7; 13 bases are a match to TRBD2. Looked up from germline, CDR1 is MNHNS and CDR2 is SASEGT. This CDR3 spans 14 amino acids. With 7 bases clipped from V and 4 bases from J, the junction kept 4 bases outside the gene matches. In DNA, the CDR3 is TGTGCCAGCACTGGGACTAGCGGGAATTACGAGCAGTACTTC. It encodes CASTGTSGNYEQYF.

This chain joins TRBV28 and TRBJ1-2; 10 bases align to TRBD1. The junction had 10 bases not matched to a gene; V was cut back by 5 bases and J by 4 bases. This CDR3 is built from 16 residues. CDR1 and CDR2 (germline): MDHEN, SYDVKM. The DNA of the CDR3 is TGTGCCAGCAGTCTTCCCGGGACAGGGGTCGGCTATGGCTACACCTTC. Its translation: CASSLPGTGVGYGYTF.

The J gene is TRBJ1-4, the V gene TRBV5-1; 7 bases map to TRBD1. In germline, CDR1 is SGHRS, CDR2 YFSETQ. This CDR3 contains 16 residues. The ends lost 0 bases at V and 0 bases at J; junction bases unmatched: 2. CDR3 region: CASSLGDSSTNEKLFF. CDR3 bases: TGCGCCAGCAGCTTGGGGGACAGTTCAACTAATGAAAAACTGTTTTTT.

The V call is TRBV5-8, the J call TRBJ2-3, with TRBD2 matching 11 bases. The CDR3 is 18 residues long. The germline V gene has CDR1 SGHTS and CDR2 YDEGEE. J lost 0 bases, V lost 1 base, and 7 bases had no gene match. The CDR3 sequence is CASSLPLAGDASTDTQYF. The CDR3 bases are TGTGCCAGCAGCTTGCCACTAGCGGGGGATGCTAGCACAGATACGCAGTATTTT.

This rearrangement joins TRBV4-1 to TRBJ2-7, with 12 bases that match TRBD1. Germline trimming cut 3 bases from V and 9 bases from J; bases unmatched to any gene: 18. The CDR3 contains 18 residues. Germline assignment: CDR1 MGHRA and CDR2 YSYEKL. CDR3 sequence (DNA): TGCGCCAGCAGCCAGCCTACCTTGTTTGGGACAGGGGGCCCCGGGCAGTACTTC. It encodes CASSQPTLFGTGGPGQYF.

V usage is TRBV7-9 and J usage is TRBJ1-5; perhaps TRBD1 as D (6 bases). The CDR3 sequence is 13 residues long. Between the trimmed V and J ends, which lost 5 bases and 4 bases, there was a span of 9 bases. Germline V gene sequence: CDR1 SEHNR, CDR2 FQNEAQ (reference sequence). The CDR3 DNA reads as TGTGCCAGCAGCCCTACAGGGAATCAGCCCCAGCATTTT. It specifies CASSPTGNQPQHF.

The J gene is TRBJ1-2, the V gene TRBV9; D possibly corresponds to TRBD1 (6 bases). CDR3 length equals 15 residues. V lost 3 bases, J lost 4 bases, and 16 bases lay in between. Germline V gene lookup returns CDR1 SGDLS and CDR2 YYNGEE. The DNA for the CDR3 is TGTGCCAGCAGCGGCTACAGGGAGGGGTTCTATGGCTACACCTTC. This codes for CASSGYREGFYGYTF.

The rearrangement uses TRBV7-8 and TRBJ1-4; D remains ambiguous. The CDR3 is 12 amino acids. Germline V CDR1 and CDR2: SGHVS, FQNEAQ. V was trimmed by 6 bases and J by 8 bases, leaving 10 bases between them. The CDR3: CASSRGWEKLFF. CDR3 nucleotide sequence: TGTGCCAGCAGTCGAGGGTGGGAAAAACTGTTTTTT. Complete variable domain (other parts from reference TRBV7-8 and TRBJ1-4): GAGVSQSPRYKVAKRGQDVALRCDPISGHVSLFWYQQALGQGPEFLTYFQNEAQLDKSGLPSDRFFAERPEGSVSTLKIQRTQQEDSAVYLCASSRGWEKLFFGSGTQLSVL.

The V gene is TRBV2, the J gene TRBJ2-2; a possible D gene is TRBD1 (6 bases). The CDR3 is made up of 13 amino acids. V was pared by 6 bases and J by 5 bases, with 10 bases between. The germline V gene encodes CDR1 SNHLY and CDR2 FYNNEI. The DNA of the CDR3 is TGTGCCAGCAGCAGGGGAAATACCGGGGAGCTGTTTTTT. This sequence encodes CASSRGNTGELFF. Supplemented by reference TRBV2 and TRBJ2-2, the full variable domain reads EPEVTQTPSHQVTQMGQEVILRCVPISNHLYFYWYRQILGQKVEFLVSFYNNEISEKSEIFDDQFSVERPDGSNFTLKIRSTKLEDSAMYFCASSRGNTGELFFGEGSRLTVL.